This TCR beta chain was recorded in a study of Graves' ophthalmopathy and Graves' hyperthyroidism. Germline V gives CDR1 SGHTA, CDR2 FQGNSA. The CDR3 runs 16 residues. J was trimmed by 3 bases and V by 6 bases; bases with no gene match: 13. For repertoire sequencing, the TCR beta CDR3 regions were amplified from RNA transcripts. After a first-round RT-PCR with HTBI primers, a second-round multiplex PCR was run. TCRdb reanalysed the multiplex PCR reads using MiXCR and keeps one entry per CDR3 protein. The sample lists around 660,000 distinct CDR3 sequences, just over 40% seen once, with over 2.5% in the top ten.

This sequence was found in an adult man with Graves' ophthalmopathy. The chain is built from TRBV7-2 and TRBJ1-2; 7 nucleotides match TRBD1. Source material: peripheral blood. The CDR3 protein is CASSYSRAGGDYGYTF. The CDR3 DNA is TGTGCCAGCAGTTACTCGAGGGCAGGGGGAGACTATGGCTACACCTTC.